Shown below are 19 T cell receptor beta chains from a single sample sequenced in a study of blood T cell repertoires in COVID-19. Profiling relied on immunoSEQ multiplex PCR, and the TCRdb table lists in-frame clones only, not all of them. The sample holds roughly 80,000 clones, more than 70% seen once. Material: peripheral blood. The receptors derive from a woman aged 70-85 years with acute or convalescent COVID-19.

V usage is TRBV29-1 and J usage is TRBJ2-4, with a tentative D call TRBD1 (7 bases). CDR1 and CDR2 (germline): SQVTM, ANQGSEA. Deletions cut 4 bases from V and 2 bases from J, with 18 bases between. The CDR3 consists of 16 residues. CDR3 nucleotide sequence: TGCAGCGTTGTGGAGGGGCCAGGGGGGTCCAAAAACATTCAGTACTTC. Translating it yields CSVVEGPGGSKNIQYF.

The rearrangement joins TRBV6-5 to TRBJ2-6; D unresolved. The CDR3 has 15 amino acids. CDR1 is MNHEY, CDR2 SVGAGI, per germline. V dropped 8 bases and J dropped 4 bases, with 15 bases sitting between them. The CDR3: CASRPDSGGANVLTF. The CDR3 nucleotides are TGTGCCAGCCGACCTGACTCCGGCGGGGCCAACGTCCTGACTTTC.

For the CDR3, the DNA is TGCAGCGGGGGACAGAGTAAAGAGACCCAGTACTTC. It specifies CSGGQSKETQYF. The chain couples TRBV29-1 to TRBJ2-5, with 7 bases aligning to TRBD1. CDR1 and CDR2 (germline): SQVTM, ANQGSEA. V shed 7 bases, J shed 3 bases, and the junction held 5 bases outside the gene matches. CDR3 length: 12 residues. The full variable domain, completed using reference TRBV29-1 and TRBJ2-5, is SAVISQKPSRDICQRGTSLTIQCQVDSQVTMMFWYRQQPGQSLTLIATANQGSEATYESGFVIDKFPISRPNLTFSTLTVSNMSPEDSSIYLCSGGQSKETQYFGPGTRLLVL.

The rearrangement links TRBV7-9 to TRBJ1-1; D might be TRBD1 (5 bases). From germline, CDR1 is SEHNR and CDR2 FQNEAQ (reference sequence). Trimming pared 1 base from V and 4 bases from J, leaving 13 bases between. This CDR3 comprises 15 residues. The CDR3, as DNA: TGTGCCAGCAGCTTAGGGCTCTCGGGGGGCACTGAAGCTTTCTTT. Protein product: CASSLGLSGGTEAFF.

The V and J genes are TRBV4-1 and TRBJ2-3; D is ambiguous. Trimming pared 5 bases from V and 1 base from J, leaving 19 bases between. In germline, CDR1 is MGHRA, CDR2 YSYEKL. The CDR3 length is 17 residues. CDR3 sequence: CASSSHRVSSGTDTQYF. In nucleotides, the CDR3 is TGCGCCAGCAGCTCACACCGGGTCAGTTCTGGCACAGATACGCAGTATTTT.

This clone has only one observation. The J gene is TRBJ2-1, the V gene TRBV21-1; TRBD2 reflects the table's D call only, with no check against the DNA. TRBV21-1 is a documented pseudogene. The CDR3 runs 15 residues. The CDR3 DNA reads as TGTGCCAGCAGCAAAGGCCCTGGACTGAAAAATGAGCAGTTCTTC. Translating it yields CASSKGPGLKNEQFF.

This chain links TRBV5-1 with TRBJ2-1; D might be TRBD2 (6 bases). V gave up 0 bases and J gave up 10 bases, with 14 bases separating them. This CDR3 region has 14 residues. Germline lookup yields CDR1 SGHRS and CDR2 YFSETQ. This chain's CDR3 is CASSLATSPREQFF. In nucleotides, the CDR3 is TGCGCCAGCAGCTTGGCCACTAGCCCCAGGGAGCAGTTCTTC. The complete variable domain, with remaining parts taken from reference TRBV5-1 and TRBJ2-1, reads KAGVTQTPRYLIKTRGQQVTLSCSPISGHRSVSWYQQTPGQGLQFLFEYFSETQRNKGNFPGRFSGRQFSNSRSEMNVSTLELGDSALYLCASSLATSPREQFFGPGTRLTVL.

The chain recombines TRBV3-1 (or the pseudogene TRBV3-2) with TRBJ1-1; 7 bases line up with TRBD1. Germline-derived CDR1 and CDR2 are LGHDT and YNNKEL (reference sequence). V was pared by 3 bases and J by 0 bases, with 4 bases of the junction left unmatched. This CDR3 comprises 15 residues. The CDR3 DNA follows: TGTGCCAGCAGCCAGAGACAGGGACTGAACACTGAAGCTTTCTTT. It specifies CASSQRQGLNTEAFF.

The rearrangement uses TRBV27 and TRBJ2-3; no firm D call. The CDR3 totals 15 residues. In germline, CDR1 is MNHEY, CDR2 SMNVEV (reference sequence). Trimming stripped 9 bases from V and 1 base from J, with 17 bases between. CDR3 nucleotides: TGTGCCAGTCGTTATCGATCGACACGCACAGATACGCAGTATTTT. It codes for CASRYRSTRTDTQYF.

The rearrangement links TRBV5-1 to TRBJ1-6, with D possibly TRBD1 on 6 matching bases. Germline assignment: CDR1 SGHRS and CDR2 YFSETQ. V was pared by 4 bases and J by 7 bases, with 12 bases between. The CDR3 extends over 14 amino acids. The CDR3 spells CASSQQGSNSPLHF. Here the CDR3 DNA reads TGCGCCAGCAGCCAACAGGGATCAAATTCACCCCTCCACTTT.

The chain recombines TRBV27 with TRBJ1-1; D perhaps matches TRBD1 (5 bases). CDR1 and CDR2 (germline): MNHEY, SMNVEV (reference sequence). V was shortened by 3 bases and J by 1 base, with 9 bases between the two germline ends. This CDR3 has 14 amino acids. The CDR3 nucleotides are TGTGCCAGCAGTTTGGGGCGGGGGAACACTGAAGCTTTCTTT. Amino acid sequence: CASSLGRGNTEAFF.

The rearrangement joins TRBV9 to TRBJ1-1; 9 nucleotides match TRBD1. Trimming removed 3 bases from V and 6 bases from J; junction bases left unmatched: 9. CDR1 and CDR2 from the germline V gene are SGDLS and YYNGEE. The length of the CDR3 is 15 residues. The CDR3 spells CASSATPGQGAEAFF. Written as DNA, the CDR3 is TGTGCCAGCAGCGCCACGCCGGGACAGGGTGCTGAAGCTTTCTTT. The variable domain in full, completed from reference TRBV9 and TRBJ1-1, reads DSGVTQTPKHLITATGQRVTLRCSPRSGDLSVYWYQQSLDQGLQFLIQYYNGEERAKGNILERFSAQQFPDLHSELNLSSLELGDSALYFCASSATPGQGAEAFFGQGTRLTVV.

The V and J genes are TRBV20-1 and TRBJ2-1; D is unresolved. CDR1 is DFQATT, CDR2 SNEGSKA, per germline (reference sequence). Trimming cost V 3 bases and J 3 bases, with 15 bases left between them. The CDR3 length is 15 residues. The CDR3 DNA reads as TGCAGTGCTAGTACCGAGTTCGAATACTACAATGAGCAGTTCTTC. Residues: CSASTEFEYYNEQFF.

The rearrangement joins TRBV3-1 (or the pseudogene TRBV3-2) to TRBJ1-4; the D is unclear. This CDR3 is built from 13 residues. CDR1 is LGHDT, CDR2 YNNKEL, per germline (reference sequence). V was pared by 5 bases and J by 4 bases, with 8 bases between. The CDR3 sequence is CASSGGINEKLFF. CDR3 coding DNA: TGTGCCAGCAGCGGAGGGATTAATGAAAAACTGTTTTTT.

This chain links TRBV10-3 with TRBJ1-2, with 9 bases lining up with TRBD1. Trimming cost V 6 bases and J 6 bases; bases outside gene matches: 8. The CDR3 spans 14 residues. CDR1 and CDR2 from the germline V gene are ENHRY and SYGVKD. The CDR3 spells CAISPGQGGDGYTF. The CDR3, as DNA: TGTGCCATCAGCCCGGGACAGGGAGGCGATGGCTACACCTTC.

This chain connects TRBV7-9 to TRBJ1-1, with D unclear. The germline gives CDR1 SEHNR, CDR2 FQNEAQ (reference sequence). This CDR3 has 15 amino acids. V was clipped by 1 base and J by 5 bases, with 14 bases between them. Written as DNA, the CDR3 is TGTGCCAGCAGCTTAGGAGGGAGACGCGGGACTGAAGCTTTCTTT. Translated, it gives CASSLGGRRGTEAFF.

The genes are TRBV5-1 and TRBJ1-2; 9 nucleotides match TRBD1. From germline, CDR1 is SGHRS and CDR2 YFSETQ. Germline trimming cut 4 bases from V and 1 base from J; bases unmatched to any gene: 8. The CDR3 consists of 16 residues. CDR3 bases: TGCGCCAGCAGCCCGGGACAGGGCCGCCTTAACTATGGCTACACCTTC. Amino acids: CASSPGQGRLNYGYTF.

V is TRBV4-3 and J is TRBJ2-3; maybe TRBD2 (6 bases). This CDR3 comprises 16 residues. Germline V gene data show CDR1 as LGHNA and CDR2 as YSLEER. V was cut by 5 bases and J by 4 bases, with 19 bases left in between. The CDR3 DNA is TGCGCCAGCAGCGCCAGCAGAGGGAGGCAAGCAGATACGCAGTATTTT. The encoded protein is CASSASRGRQADTQYF.

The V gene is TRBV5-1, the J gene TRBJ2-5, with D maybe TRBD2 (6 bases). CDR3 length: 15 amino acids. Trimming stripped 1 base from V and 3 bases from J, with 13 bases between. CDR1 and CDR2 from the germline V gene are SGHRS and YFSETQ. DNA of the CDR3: TGCGCCAGCAGCTTGTTAGCGGAGAAGAAAGAGACCCAGTACTTC. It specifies CASSLLAEKKETQYF. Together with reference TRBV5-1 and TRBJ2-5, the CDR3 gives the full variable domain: KAGVTQTPRYLIKTRGQQVTLSCSPISGHRSVSWYQQTPGQGLQFLFEYFSETQRNKGNFPGRFSGRQFSNSRSEMNVSTLELGDSALYLCASSLLAEKKETQYFGPGTRLLVL.